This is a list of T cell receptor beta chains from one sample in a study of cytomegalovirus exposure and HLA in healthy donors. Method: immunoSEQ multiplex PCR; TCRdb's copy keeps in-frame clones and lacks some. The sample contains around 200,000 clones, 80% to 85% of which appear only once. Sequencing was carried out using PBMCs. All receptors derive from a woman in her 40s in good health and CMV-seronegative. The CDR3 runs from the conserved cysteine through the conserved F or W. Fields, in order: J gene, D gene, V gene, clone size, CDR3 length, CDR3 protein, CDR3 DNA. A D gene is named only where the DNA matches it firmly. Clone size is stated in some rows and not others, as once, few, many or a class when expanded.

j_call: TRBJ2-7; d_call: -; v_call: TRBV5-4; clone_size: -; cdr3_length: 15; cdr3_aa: CASSPRHESSYEQYF; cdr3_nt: TGTGCCAGCAGCCCACGACACGAGAGCTCCTACGAGCAGTACTTC
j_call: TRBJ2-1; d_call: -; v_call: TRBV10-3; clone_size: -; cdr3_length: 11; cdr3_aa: CAIGRGNEQFF; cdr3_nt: TGTGCCATCGGCCGGGGCAATGAGCAGTTCTTC
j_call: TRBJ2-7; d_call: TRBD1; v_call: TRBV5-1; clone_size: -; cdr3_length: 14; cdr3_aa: CASSWGTGGYEQYF; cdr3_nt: TGCGCCAGCAGCTGGGGGACAGGGGGCTACGAGCAGTACTTC
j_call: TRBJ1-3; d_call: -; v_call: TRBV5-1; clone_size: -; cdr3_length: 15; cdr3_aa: CASSAGASRGNTIYF; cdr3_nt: TGCGCCAGCAGCGCGGGGGCGAGCCGGGGAAACACCATATATTTT
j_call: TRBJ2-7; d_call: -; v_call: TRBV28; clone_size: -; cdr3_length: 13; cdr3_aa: CASVAGTQREQYF; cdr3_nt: TGTGCCAGCGTCGCCGGGACACAGCGGGAGCAGTACTTC
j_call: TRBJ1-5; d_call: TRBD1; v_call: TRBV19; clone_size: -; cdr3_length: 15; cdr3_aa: CASSIGGGSNQPQHF; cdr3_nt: TGTGCCAGTAGTATAGGAGGGGGCAGCAATCAGCCCCAGCATTTT
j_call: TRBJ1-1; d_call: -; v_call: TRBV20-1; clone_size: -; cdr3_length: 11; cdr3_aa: CSPIRGREAFF; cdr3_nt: TGCAGTCCCATCCGGGGGAGAGAAGCTTTCTTT
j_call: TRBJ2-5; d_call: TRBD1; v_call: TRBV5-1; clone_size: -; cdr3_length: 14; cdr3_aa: CASSTGQGRETQYF; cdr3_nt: TGCGCCAGCAGCACAGGACAGGGGAGGGAGACCCAGTACTTC
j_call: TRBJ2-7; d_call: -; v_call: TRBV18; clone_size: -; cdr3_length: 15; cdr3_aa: CASSPKTVRDYEQYF; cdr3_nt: TGTGCCAGCTCACCAAAGACCGTTCGGGACTACGAGCAGTACTTC
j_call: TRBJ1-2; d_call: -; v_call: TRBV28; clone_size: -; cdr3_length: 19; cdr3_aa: CASSLQFVGTRGGFYGYTF; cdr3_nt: TGTGCCAGCAGTTTACAGTTCGTTGGGACACGTGGGGGATTCTATGGCTACACCTTC
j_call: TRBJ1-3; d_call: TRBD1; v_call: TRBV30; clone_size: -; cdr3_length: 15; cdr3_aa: CAWSTGGLTGNTIYF; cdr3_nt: TGTGCCTGGAGTACAGGGGGCTTGACTGGAAACACCATATATTTT
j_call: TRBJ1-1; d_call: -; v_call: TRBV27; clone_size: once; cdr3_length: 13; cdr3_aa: CASSWQANTEAFF; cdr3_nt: TGTGCCAGCAGTTGGCAGGCGAACACTGAAGCTTTCTTT
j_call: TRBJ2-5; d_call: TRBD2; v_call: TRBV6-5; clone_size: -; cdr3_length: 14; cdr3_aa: CASSTGTSGETQYF; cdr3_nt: TGTGCCAGCAGCACCGGGACTAGCGGCGAGACCCAGTACTTC
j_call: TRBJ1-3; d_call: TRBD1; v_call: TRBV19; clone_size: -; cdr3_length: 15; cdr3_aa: CASSPDRVFGNTIYF; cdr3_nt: TGTGCCAGTAGTCCGGACAGGGTCTTTGGAAACACCATATATTTT
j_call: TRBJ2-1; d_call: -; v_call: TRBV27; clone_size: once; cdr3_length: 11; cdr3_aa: CASSLYNEQFF; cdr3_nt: TGTGCCAGCAGTCTCTACAATGAGCAGTTCTTC
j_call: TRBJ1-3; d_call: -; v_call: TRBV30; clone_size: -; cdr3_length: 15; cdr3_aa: CAWRAGGYSGNTIYF; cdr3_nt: TGTGCCTGGAGAGCCGGCGGGTATTCTGGAAACACCATATATTTT
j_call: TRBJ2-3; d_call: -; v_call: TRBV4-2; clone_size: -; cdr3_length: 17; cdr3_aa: CASSHDPVGPLSDTQYF; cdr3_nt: TGTGCCAGCAGCCACGACCCCGTGGGGCCACTCTCGGATACGCAGTATTTT
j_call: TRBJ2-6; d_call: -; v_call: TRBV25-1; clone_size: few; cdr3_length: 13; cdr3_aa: CASSRSGANVLTF; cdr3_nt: TGTGCCAGCAGTCGCTCTGGGGCCAACGTCCTGACTTTC
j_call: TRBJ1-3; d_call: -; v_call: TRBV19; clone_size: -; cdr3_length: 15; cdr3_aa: CASSMRASSGNTIYF; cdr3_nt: TGTGCCAGTAGTATGAGGGCGAGCTCTGGAAACACCATATATTTT
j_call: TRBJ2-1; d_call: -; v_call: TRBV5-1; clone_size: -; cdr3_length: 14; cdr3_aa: CASSSGPTYNEQFF; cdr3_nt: TGCGCCAGCAGCTCAGGGCCAACCTACAATGAGCAGTTCTTC
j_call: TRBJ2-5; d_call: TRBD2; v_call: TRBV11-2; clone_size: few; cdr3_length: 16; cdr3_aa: CASSPQLAGGQETQYF; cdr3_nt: TGTGCCAGCAGCCCCCAACTAGCGGGAGGCCAAGAGACCCAGTACTTC
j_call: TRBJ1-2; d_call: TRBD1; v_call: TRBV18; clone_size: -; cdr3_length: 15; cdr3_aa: CASSPGQGIGNGYTF; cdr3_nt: TGTGCCAGCTCACCGGGACAGGGGATCGGGAATGGCTACACCTTC
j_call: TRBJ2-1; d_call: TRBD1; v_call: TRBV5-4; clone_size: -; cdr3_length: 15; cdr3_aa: CASSPGTGREDEQFF; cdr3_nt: TGTGCCAGCAGCCCCGGGACAGGGAGGGAGGATGAGCAGTTCTTC
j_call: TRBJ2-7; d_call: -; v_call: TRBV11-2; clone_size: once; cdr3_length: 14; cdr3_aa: CASSSLEGTYEQYF; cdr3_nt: TGTGCCAGCAGCTCCCTGGAGGGTACCTACGAGCAGTACTTC
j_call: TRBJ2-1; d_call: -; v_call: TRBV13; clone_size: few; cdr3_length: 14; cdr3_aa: CASSSPGLSNEQFF; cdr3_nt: TGTGCCAGCAGCTCCCCGGGACTGAGCAATGAGCAGTTCTTC
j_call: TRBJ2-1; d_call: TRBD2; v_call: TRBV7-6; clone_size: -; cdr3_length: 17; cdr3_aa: CASSLSYSGSSYNEQFF; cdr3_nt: TGTGCCAGCAGCTTATCTTATAGCGGGAGCTCCTACAATGAGCAGTTCTTC
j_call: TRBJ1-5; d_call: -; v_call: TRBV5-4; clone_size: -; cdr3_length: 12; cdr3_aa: CASSADNQPQHF; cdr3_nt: TGTGCCAGCAGCGCGGACAATCAGCCCCAGCATTTT
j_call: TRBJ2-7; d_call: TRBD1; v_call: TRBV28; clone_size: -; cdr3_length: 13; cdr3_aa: CASSLGQGYEQYF; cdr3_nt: TGTGCCAGCAGTTTGGGACAGGGGTACGAGCAGTACTTC
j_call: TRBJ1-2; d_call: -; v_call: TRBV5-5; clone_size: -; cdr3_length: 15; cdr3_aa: CASSLAPGSNYGYTF; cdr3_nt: TGTGCCAGCAGCTTGGCACCGGGTTCGAACTATGGCTACACCTTC
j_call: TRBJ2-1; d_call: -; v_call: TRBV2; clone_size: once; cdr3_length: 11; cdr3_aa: CASSSYNEQFF; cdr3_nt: TGTGCCAGCTCTTCCTACAATGAGCAGTTCTTC
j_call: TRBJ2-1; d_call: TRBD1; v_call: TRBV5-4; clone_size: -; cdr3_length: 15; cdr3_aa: CASSLTTGGLNEQFF; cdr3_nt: TGTGCCAGCAGCTTGACGACAGGGGGCTTGAATGAGCAGTTCTTC
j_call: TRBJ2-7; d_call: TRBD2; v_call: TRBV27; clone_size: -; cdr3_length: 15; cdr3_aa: CASSLLAGGPYEQYF; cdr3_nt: TGTGCCAGCAGTTTATTAGCGGGAGGACCCTACGAGCAGTACTTC
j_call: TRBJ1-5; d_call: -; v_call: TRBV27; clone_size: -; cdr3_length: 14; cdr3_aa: CASSSRGFNQPQHF; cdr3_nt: TGTGCCAGCAGCTCCAGGGGCTTCAATCAGCCCCAGCATTTT
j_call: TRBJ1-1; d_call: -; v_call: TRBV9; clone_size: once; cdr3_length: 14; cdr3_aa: CASSVEPMNTEAFF; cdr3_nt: TGTGCCAGCAGCGTAGAACCTATGAACACTGAAGCTTTCTTT
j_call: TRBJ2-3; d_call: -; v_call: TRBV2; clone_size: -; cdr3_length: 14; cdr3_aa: CASRTGYDTNTQYF; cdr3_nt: TGTGCCAGCAGAACGGGGTACGATACGAATACGCAGTATTTT
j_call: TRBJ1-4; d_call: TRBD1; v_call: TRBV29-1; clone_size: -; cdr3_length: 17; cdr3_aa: CSVEDATSGTGREKLFF; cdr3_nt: TGCAGCGTTGAAGATGCAACCTCCGGGACAGGGAGGGAAAAACTGTTTTTT
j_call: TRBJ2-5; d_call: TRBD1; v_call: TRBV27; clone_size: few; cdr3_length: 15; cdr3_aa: CASSPNTGVRETQYF; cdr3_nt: TGTGCCAGCAGTCCGAATACAGGGGTCAGGGAGACCCAGTACTTC
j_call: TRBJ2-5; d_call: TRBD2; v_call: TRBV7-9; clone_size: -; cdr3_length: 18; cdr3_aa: CSSSLGGWGSGHQETQYF; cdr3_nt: TGTTCCAGCAGCTTAGGAGGGTGGGGTAGCGGGCACCAAGAGACCCAGTACTTC
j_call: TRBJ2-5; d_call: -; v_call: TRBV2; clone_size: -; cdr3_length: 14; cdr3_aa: CASSDGQFPETQYF; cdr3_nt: TGTGCCAGCAGTGACGGACAATTCCCCGAGACCCAGTACTTC
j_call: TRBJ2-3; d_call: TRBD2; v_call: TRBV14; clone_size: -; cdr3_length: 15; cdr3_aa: CASSPTSDRTDTQYF; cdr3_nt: TGTGCCAGCAGCCCCACTAGCGACCGCACAGATACGCAGTATTTT
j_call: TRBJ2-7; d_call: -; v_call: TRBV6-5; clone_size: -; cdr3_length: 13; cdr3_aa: CASSERVLYEQYF; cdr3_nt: TGTGCCAGCAGTGAACGGGTCCTATACGAGCAGTACTTC
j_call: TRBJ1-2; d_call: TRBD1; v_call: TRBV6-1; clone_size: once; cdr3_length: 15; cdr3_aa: CASRGDRGLGYGYTF; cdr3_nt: TGCGCCAGCAGAGGAGACAGGGGGCTCGGGTATGGCTACACCTTC
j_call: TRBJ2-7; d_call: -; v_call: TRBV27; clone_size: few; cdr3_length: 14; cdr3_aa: CASSLGGGDYEQYF; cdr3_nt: TGTGCCAGCAGTTTAGGAGGGGGCGATTACGAGCAGTACTTC